This TCR beta chain derives from a study of blood T cell repertoires in COVID-19. Whole-study context: Samples came from the United States, Italy and Spain, spanning acute and convalescent COVID-19. Sources were T cells, B-cell-depleted T cells, or PBMCs; the material itself was cDNA or gDNA.

In the original processing: Quantification of nucleated cells was approximated via reference gene primer amplification. Using immunoSEQ multiplex PCR, the repertoire was profiled, and TCRdb retains in-frame clones only, with some absent. V, J and clone size are taken as reported in that table, and D and trimming were inferred from the DNA itself. Of around 140,000 clones in the sample, about 82% were seen once. The V gene lost 5 bases and the J gene lost 5 bases, with 12 bases spanning the gap. Germline CDR1 LNHDA, CDR2 SQIVND (reference sequence). There are 13 residues in the CDR3. Sample: peripheral blood. The chain employs TRBV19 and TRBJ2-5; D perhaps matches TRBD2 (6 bases). This sequence was found in a woman aged 60-70 years with acute or convalescent COVID-19. CDR3 loop: CASSFGGRETQYF. In nucleotides, the CDR3 is TGTGCCAGTAGTTTTGGGGGGAGGGAGACCCAGTACTTC.